This TCR beta chain was recovered during a study of long-term antiretroviral therapy in people with HIV. General study points: Clones expanded before ART dominated the repertoire at all time points.

Germline V lookup: CDR1 SGHRS, CDR2 YFSETQ. The CDR3 length is 15 residues. The ends were cut back, 0 bases at V and 6 bases at J, with 15 bases in the middle. Assay version v3.0 of immunoSEQ was used, and it was run at survey level. Researchers set sequencing to target roughly 35,000-50,000 T-cell genomes per sample. Repertoires were generated with immunoSEQ multiplex PCR, while TCRdb's copy carries only in-frame clones and drops some. Of roughly 13,000 clones in the sample, just over 75% are singletons; the top ten hold approximately 19%. As concerns this clone: Its target is not known.

The receptor was derived from a man aged 35 to 55 with HIV. This chain joins TRBV5-1 and TRBJ1-2; no definite D call. Sample: unsorted PBMCs, taken 1.3 years before starting antiretroviral therapy. CDR3 in amino acids: CASSLAGVRGHGYTF. DNA of the CDR3: TGCGCCAGCAGCTTGGCTGGGGTTCGTGGGCATGGCTACACCTTC.